This T cell receptor (beta chain) was obtained from a study of T-cell memory formation after mild COVID-19 (dated by TCRdb to the early 2020s). Looking at the study overall: Most TCR sequence clusters were specific to one of the two donors. In two donors, T-cell clones that expanded and contracted after mild COVID-19 were tracked by sequencing TCRalpha and TCRbeta repertoires over time. Two young, previously healthy adult volunteers, one female and one male, were included in the cohort. Overall study results and their limits: The study covered only a couple of mild cases, and larger cohorts including severe cases with pre-infection samples were considered necessary. Some responding clones were detected in pre-infection memory, which suggested that pre-existing cross-reactive memory T cells had joined the SARS-CoV-2 response. Whether the second-wave clones peaking on day 37 were SARS-CoV-2 specific was not confirmed. Contracting CD4+ clones turned up mainly in the CM and EM memory subsets, whereas EMRA was where CD8+ clones were enriched. Clones that contracted from day 15 to 85 showed balanced CD4/CD8 phenotypes, whereas a second wave of clones that expanded from day 15 to 37 leaned towards CD4+.

Ficoll-Paque density gradient centrifugation was used to isolate PBMCs. Sequencing instrument: Illumina NovaSeq 6000. TCRalpha and TCRbeta cDNA libraries were built by 5'RACE with constant-segment primers, adding sample barcodes and unique molecular identifiers. RNA was extracted from every sample with Trizol reagent. Amplification of the libraries took two PCR steps, and the second step added a second sample barcode plus Illumina TruSeq adapters. Sequencing of libraries was performed on an Illumina NovaSeq with 2 x 150 bp paired-end reads. Per the original workflow: The reads were demultiplexed and collapsed into UMI-guided consensus sequences using migec v1.2.7. With mixcr v2.1.11, UMI consensuses were aligned to TRA and TRB V and J templates and assembled into clonotypes. Expanded or contracted clonotypes were those called significant by both edgeR and NoisET, with noise models trained on biological replicates. For edgeR calls, a false discovery rate-adjusted p below 0.01 and a log2 fold-change threshold of 1 were applied. As an exploratory analysis of dynamics, PCA with hierarchical clustering was applied to max-normalized trajectories of the 1000 most abundant clonotypes. Each responding clone was given a CD4 or CD8 phenotype based on the CD4+ and CD8+ repertoires, which had been sequenced separately. TCRdb redid the processing of the public reads, applying fastp at Q25 and MiXCR, and retained in-frame beta chains. Every entry covers one CDR3 protein and lists the most common genes and DNA from its rows. The V and J calls shown here were made by TCRdb, not taken from the authors' results. The sample table lists a few hundred thousand distinct CDR3 sequences, around 30% of them with a count of one. The top ten clones comprise about 10% of the sample.

As regards this clonotype: Which antigen it targets is not known. No base qualities exist here, and no much larger clone lies one base off it.

Deletion took 1 base off V and 4 bases off J, with a span of 8 bases between the germline ends. Including cysteine and phenylalanine, the CDR3 has 13 amino acids. Kept here is only the CDR3 DNA, which spans 39 bases and is read in frame from base 1. CDR1 and CDR2 are read off the germline V gene (reference sequence) as DFQATT and SNEGSKA. What was sequenced was PBMCs or a T cell subset sorted from them (not recorded which). The rearranged segments are TRBV20-1 and TRBJ2-1; no confident D gene assignment can be made. This TCR derives from an adult woman who had mild COVID-19 (a few samples of this study predate the infection). The sample titles of this study are shuffled in the database, so cell type and time point are left out; the donor was told from shared clones. The CDR3 loop reads CSARGSRYNEQFF. The DNA is TGCAGTGCTAGAGGGAGTAGGTACAATGAGCAGTTCTTC.